The T cell receptor beta chain under discussion was sequenced for a study of naive and memory T cell subsets. Points from the study as a whole: Activation and differentiation may alter RNA-based TCR counts.

Notes on this clonotype: Its antigen is not known.

Germline-derived CDR1 and CDR2 are DFQATT and SNEGSKA (reference sequence). V was pared by 0 bases and J by 0 bases, with 12 bases of the junction left unmatched. The CDR3 runs 18 residues. The beta constant-region primer was an equimolar mix of two oligonucleotides covering TRBC1 and TRBC2. Nested alpha and beta constant-region primers with the SP2 primer drove four PCR rounds on ligated cDNA. MiXCR, applied by TCRdb to the UMI-ligation and nested PCR reads, yields one record per CDR3 protein. The sample has about 120,000 distinct CDR3 sequences, roughly 36% seen once. This sequence originates from a human donor in good health. The V and J genes are TRBV20-1 and TRBJ1-1; 8 positions agree with TRBD1. The material sequenced was central memory CD4+ T cells from blood. This chain's CDR3 is CSARELRGQAAMNTEAFF. The DNA for the CDR3 is TGCAGTGCTAGAGAACTACGGGGACAGGCGGCCATGAACACTGAAGCTTTCTTT.